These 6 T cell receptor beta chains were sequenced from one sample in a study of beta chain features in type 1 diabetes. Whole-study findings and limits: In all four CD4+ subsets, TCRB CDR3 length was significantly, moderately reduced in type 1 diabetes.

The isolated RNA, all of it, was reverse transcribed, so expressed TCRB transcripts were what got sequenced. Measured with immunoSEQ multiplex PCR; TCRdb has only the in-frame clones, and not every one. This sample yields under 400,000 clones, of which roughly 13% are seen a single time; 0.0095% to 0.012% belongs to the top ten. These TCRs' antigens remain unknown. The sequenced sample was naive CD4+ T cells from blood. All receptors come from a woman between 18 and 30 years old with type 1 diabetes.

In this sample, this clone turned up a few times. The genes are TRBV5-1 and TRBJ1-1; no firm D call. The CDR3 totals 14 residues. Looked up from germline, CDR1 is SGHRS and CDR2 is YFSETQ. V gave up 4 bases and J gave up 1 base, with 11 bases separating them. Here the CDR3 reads CASSLRQENTEAFF. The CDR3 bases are TGCGCCAGCAGCCTAAGACAAGAGAACACTGAAGCTTTCTTT.

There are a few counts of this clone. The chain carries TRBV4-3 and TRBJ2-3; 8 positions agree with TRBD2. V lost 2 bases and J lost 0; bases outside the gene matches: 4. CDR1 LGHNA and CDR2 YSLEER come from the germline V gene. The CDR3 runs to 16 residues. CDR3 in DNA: TGCGCCAGCAGCCAATTCTTAGCGGGAAGCACAGATACGCAGTATTTT. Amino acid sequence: CASSQFLAGSTDTQYF.

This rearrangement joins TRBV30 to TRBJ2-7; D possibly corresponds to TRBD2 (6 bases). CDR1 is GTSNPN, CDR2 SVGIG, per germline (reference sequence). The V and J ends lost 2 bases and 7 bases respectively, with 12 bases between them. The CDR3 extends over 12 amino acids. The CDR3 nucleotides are TGTGCCTGGAGTCGGGGGTCGGGGGAGCAGTACTTC. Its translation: CAWSRGSGEQYF. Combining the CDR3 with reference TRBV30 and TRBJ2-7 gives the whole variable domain SQTIHQWPATLVQPVGSPLSLECTVEGTSNPNLYWYRQAAGRGLQLLFYSVGIGQISSEVPQNLSASRPQDRQFILSSKKLLLSDSGFYLCAWSRGSGEQYFGPGTRLTVT.

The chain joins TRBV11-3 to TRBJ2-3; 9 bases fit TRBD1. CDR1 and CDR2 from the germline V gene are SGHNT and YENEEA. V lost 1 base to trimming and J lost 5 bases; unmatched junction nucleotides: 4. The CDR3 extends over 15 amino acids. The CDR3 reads CASSLGTGGLDTQYF. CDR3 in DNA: TGTGCCAGCAGCTTAGGAACAGGGGGCCTAGATACGCAGTATTTT.

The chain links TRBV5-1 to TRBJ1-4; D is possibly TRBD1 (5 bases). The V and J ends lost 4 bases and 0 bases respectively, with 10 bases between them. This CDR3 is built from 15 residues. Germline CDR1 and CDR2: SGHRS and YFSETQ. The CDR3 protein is CASSTRDSTNEKLFF. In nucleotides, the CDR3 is TGCGCCAGCAGCACCAGGGACTCAACTAATGAAAAACTGTTTTTT.

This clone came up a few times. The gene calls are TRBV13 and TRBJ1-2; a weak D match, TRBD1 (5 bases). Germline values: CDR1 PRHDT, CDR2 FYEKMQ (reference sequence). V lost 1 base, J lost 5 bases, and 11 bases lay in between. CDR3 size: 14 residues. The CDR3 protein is CASSLVAGGYGYTF. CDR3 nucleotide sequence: TGTGCCAGCAGCTTAGTGGCTGGGGGGTATGGCTACACCTTC.